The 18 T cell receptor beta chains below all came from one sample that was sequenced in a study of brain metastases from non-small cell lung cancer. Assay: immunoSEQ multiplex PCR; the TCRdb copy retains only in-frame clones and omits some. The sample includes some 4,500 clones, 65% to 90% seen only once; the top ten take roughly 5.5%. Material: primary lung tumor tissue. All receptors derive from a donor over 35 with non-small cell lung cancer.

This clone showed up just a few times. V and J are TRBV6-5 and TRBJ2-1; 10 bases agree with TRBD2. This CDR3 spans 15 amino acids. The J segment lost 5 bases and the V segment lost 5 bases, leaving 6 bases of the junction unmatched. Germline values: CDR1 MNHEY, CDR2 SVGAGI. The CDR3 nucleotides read TGTGCCAGCAGTCCAAGGGGACTAGCGAACAATGAGCAGTTCTTC. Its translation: CASSPRGLANNEQFF.

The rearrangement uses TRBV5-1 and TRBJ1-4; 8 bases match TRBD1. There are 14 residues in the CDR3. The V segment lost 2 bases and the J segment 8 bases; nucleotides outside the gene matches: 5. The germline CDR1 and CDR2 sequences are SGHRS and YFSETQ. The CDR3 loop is CASSFGQGGEKLFF. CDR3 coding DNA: TGCGCCAGCAGCTTTGGACAGGGCGGCGAAAAACTGTTTTTT.

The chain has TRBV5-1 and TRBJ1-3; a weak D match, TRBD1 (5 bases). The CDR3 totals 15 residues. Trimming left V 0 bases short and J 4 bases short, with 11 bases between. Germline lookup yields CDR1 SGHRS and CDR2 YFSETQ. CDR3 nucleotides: TGCGCCAGCAGCTTGGATGAGGGGTCAGGAAACACCATATATTTT. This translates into CASSLDEGSGNTIYF.

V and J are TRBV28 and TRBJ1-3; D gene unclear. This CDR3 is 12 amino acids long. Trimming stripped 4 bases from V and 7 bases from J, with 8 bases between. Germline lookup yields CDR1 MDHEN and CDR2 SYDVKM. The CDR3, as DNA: TGTGCCAGCAGTTCCGCCGGGAACACCATATATTTT. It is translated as CASSSAGNTIYF. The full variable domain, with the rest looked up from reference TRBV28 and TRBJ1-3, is DVKVTQSSRYLVKRTGEKVFLECVQDMDHENMFWYRQDPGLGLRLIYFSYDVKMKEKGDIPEGYSVSREKKERFSLILESASTNQTSMYLCASSSAGNTIYFGEGSWLTVV.

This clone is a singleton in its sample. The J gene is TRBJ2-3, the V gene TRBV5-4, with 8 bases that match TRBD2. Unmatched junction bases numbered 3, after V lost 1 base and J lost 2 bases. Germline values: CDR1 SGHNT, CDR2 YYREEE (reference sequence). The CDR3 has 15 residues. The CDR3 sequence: CASSLRGGITDTQYF. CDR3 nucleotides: TGTGCCAGCAGCTTGCGGGGGGGGATCACAGATACGCAGTATTTT.

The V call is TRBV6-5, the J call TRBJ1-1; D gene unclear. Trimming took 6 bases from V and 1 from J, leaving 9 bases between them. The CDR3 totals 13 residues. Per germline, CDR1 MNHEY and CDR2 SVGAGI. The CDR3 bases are TGTGCCAGCAGAACCAAGCGGAACACTGAAGCTTTCTTT. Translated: CASRTKRNTEAFF.

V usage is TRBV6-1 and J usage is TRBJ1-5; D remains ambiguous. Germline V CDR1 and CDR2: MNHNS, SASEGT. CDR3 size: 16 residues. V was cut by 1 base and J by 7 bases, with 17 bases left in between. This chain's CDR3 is CASSEVVTASRQPQHF. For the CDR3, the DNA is TGTGCCAGCAGTGAAGTAGTAACGGCTTCGAGGCAGCCCCAGCATTTT.

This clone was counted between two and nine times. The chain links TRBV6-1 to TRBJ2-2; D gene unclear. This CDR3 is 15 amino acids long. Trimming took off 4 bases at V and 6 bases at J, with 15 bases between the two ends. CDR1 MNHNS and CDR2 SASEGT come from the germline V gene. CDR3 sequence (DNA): TGTGCCAGCAGTGTACCCGCGGACGGCTCCGGGGAGCTGTTTTTT. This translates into CASSVPADGSGELFF.

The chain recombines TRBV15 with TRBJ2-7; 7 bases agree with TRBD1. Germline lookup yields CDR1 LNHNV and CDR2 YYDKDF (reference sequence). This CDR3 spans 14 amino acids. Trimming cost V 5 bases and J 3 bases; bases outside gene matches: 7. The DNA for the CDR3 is TGTGCCACCAGCGCCGGACAGGCTCGCTACGAGCAGTACTTC. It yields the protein CATSAGQARYEQYF. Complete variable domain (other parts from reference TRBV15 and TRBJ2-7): DAMVIQNPRYQVTQFGKPVTLSCSQTLNHNVMYWYQQKSSQAPKLLFHYYDKDFNNEADTPDNFQSRRPNTSFCFLDIRSPGLGDTAMYLCATSAGQARYEQYFGPGTRLTVT.

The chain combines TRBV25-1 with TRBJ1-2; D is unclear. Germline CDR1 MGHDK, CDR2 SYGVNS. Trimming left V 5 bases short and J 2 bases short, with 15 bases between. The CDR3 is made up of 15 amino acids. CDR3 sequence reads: CASSSWTVTNYGYTF. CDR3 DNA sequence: TGTGCCAGCAGTTCTTGGACGGTAACAAACTATGGCTACACCTTC.

CDR3 coding DNA: TGTGCCAGCAGCCCTCCGGGACTAGCGGGGACAGATACGCAGTATTTT. Translated, it gives CASSPPGLAGTDTQYF. The J gene is TRBJ2-3, the V gene TRBV4-2; 13 bases match TRBD2. CDR3 length: 16 residues. V shed 4 bases, J shed 3 bases, and the junction held 4 bases outside the gene matches. In germline, CDR1 is LGHNA, CDR2 YNFKEQ.

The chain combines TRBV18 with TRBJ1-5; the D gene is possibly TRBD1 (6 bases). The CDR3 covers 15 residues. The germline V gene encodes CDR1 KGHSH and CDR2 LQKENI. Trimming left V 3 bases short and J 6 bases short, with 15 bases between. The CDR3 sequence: CASSPVGGYGQPQHF. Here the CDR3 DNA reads TGTGCCAGCTCACCGGTGGGGGGCTACGGTCAGCCCCAGCATTTT.

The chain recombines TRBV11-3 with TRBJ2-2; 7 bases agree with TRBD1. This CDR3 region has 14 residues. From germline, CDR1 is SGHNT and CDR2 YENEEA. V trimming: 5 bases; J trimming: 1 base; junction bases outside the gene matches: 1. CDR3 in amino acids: CASSRTGNTGELFF. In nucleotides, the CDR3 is TGTGCCAGCAGCCGGACAGGGAACACCGGGGAGCTGTTTTTT.

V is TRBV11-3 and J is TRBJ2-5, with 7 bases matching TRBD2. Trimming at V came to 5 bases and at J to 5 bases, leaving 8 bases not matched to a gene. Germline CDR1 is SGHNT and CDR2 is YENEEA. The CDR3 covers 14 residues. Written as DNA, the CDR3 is TGTGCCAGCAGCCCGGGGGGAGCCCGGGAGACCCAGTACTTC. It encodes CASSPGGARETQYF. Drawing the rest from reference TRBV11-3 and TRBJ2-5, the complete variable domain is EAGVVQSPRYKIIEKKQPVAFWCNPISGHNTLYWYLQNLGQGPELLIRYENEEAVDDSQLPKDRFSAERLKGVDSTLKIQPAELGDSAVYLCASSPGGARETQYFGPGTRLLVL.

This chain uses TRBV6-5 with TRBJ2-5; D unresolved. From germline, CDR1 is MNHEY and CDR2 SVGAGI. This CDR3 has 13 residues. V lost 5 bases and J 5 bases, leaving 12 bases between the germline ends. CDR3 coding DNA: TGTGCCAGCAGTACGGCCCCTGGGGAGACCCAGTACTTC. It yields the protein CASSTAPGETQYF.

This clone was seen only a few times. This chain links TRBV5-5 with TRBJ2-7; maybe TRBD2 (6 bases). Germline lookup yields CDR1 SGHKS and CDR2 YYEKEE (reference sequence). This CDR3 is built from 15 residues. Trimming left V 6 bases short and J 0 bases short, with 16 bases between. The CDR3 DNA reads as TGTGCCAGCATTCTAGGAGGGCAAGACTCCTACGAGCAGTACTTC. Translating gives CASILGGQDSYEQYF. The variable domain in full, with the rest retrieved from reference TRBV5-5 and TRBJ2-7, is DAGVTQSPTHLIKTRGQQVTLRCSPISGHKSVSWYQQVLGQGPQFIFQYYEKEERGRGNFPDRFSARQFPNYSSELNVNALLLGDSALYLCASILGGQDSYEQYFGPGTRLTVT.

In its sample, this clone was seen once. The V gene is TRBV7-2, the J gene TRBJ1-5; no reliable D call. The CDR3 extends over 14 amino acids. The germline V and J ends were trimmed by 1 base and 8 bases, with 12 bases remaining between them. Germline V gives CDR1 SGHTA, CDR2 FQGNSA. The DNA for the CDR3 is TGTGCCAGCAGCTTAGAGAGAGGGATGAAGCCCCAGCATTTT. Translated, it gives CASSLERGMKPQHF.

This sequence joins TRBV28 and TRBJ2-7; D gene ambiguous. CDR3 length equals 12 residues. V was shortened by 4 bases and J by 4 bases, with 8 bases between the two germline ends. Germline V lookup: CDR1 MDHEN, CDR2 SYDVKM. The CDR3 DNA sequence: TGTGCCAGCAGTTCCGAAACGTACGAGCAGTACTTC. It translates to CASSSETYEQYF.